Below are 32 T cell receptor beta chains sequenced from a single sample in a study of tumor and adjacent non-tumor tissue in lung cancer. TCRbeta libraries were built with three rounds of nested PCR, modified from ARM-PCR. One entry per CDR3 protein, called by TCRdb with MiXCR from the multiplex PCR reads. The data hold over 130,000 distinct CDR3 sequences, with around 66% observed a single time. No cell sorting was done before RNA was extracted from the tissue. The material sequenced was lung tumor tissue. These receptors were collected from a man aged 60-69 years with small cell lung cancer.

The rearrangement joins TRBV5-1 to TRBJ1-6; a possible D gene is TRBD1 (6 bases). There are 14 residues in the CDR3. Trimming left V 2 bases short and J 6 bases short, with 9 bases between. Germline-derived CDR1 and CDR2 are SGHRS and YFSETQ. The CDR3 reads CASSFRGSNSPLHF. The CDR3 DNA reads as TGCGCCAGCAGCTTCAGGGGATCTAATTCACCCCTCCACTTT. The variable domain in full, completed from reference TRBV5-1 and TRBJ1-6, reads KAGVTQTPRYLIKTRGQQVTLSCSPISGHRSVSWYQQTPGQGLQFLFEYFSETQRNKGNFPGRFSGRQFSNSRSEMNVSTLELGDSALYLCASSFRGSNSPLHFGNGTRLTVT.

Here the CDR3 DNA reads TGTGCCAGCAGTTCCCATGGGAAGTGGACCGGGGAGCTGTTTTTT. It codes for CASSSHGKWTGELFF. The chain links TRBV6-5 to TRBJ2-2; D gene unclear. The V end was cut by 4 bases, the J end by 5 bases, with 14 bases between. Germline assignment: CDR1 MNHEY and CDR2 SVGAGI. The CDR3 consists of 15 residues.

The chain uses TRBV28 and TRBJ2-2, with no clear D. V lost 4 bases to trimming and J lost 6 bases, with 6 bases between them. The CDR3 loop spans 12 amino acids. The germline CDR1 and CDR2 sequences are MDHEN and SYDVKM. The CDR3 region has the DNA TGTGCCAGCAGTTATTCGGCCGGGGAGCTGTTTTTT. Its translation: CASSYSAGELFF.

The rearrangement joins TRBV4-1 to TRBJ2-2; no reliable D call. Germline V lookup: CDR1 MGHRA, CDR2 YSYEKL. The CDR3 totals 16 residues. V lost 0 bases and J 7 bases, leaving 15 bases between the germline ends. This CDR3 reads CASSQEPTGQVGELFF. As DNA, the CDR3 is TGCGCCAGCAGCCAAGAGCCGACGGGTCAGGTCGGGGAGCTGTTTTTT.

A note on this clonotype: The junction departs from germline at one end; a sequencing error may be responsible. The rearrangement joins TRBV6-1 to TRBJ1-1; tentatively, D is TRBD1 (5 bases). From germline, CDR1 is MNHNS and CDR2 SASEGT. The CDR3 totals 14 residues. CDR3 nucleotide sequence: TGTGCCAGCAACAAATATGGGGGGAACACTGAAGCTCTCTTT. Its protein product is CASNKYGGNTEALF.

Worth noting for this clonotype: This sequence may be a read error, since a much larger clone differs from it by one base. The chain is built from TRBV29-1 and TRBJ2-1, with 8 bases that match TRBD2. The trim removed 4 bases at V and 0 bases at J, leaving 11 bases unmatched. The CDR3 runs 17 residues. CDR1 is SQVTM, CDR2 ANQGSEA, per germline. Written as DNA, the CDR3 is TGCAGCGTTGTCGTAGCGGGACATACTACCTCCTACAATGAGCAGTTCTTC. Translating it yields CSVVVAGHTTSYNEQFF.

Details on this clonotype: A much larger clone lies a single base off, so this may be a read error. This chain links TRBV28 with TRBJ1-5; the match to TRBD1 covers 7 bases. The CDR3 is 16 residues long. From germline, CDR1 is MDHEN and CDR2 SYDVKM. Written as DNA, the CDR3 is TGTGCCGGCAGTTTCAGACAGGGAGATTTCGGTCAGCCCCAGCATTTT. Translating gives CAGSFRQGDFGQPQHF.

The chain joins TRBV12-3 or TRBV12-4 to TRBJ1-1; the D is unclear. Trimming took off 8 bases at V and 4 bases at J, with 14 bases between the two ends. This CDR3 comprises 13 residues. CDR3 loop: CASASRVGTEAFF. The CDR3 DNA sequence: TGTGCCAGCGCTTCTAGGGTAGGCACTGAAGCTTTCTTT.

Regarding this clonotype: The conserved closing phenylalanine or tryptophan is absent in this CDR3, likely reflecting a read error. The chain has TRBV5-1 and TRBJ2-1; 14 bases align to TRBD2. Per the germline V gene, CDR1 is SGHRS and CDR2 is YFSETQ. This CDR3 is 17 amino acids long. CDR3 coding DNA: TGCGCCAGCAGCTGGGGACTAGCGGGAGAAGCCGACAATCAGCAGTTCTTA. This codes for CASSWGLAGEADNQQFL.

This clonotype has a handful of counts. The V call is TRBV28, the J call TRBJ2-5; 15 bases align to TRBD2. The CDR3 has 17 amino acids. The ends lost 5 bases at V and 5 bases at J; junction bases unmatched: 9. Germline CDR1 reads MDHEN; CDR2 reads SYDVKM. CDR3 protein: CASSPLGLAGGGETQYF. The CDR3 coding sequence is TGTGCCAGCAGTCCCCTGGGACTAGCGGGAGGTGGGGAGACCCAGTACTTC.

About this clonotype: This may arise from a read error, as a much more abundant clone is one base away. Likely a read error: the CDR3 ends without its conserved phenylalanine or tryptophan. This chain links TRBV4-2 with TRBJ2-7; 7 nucleotides line up with TRBD1. Germline loops: CDR1 LGHNA, CDR2 YNFKEQ. With 4 bases clipped from V and 4 bases from J, the junction kept 7 bases outside the gene matches. The CDR3 runs to 14 residues. The CDR3 DNA is TGTGCCAGCAGCCCCACCGGGACAGCATACGAGCAGTACTCC. It codes for CASSPTGTAYEQYS.

This clonotype was picked up one time. The chain recombines TRBV6-1 with TRBJ2-3; 7 positions agree with TRBD2. CDR1 and CDR2 (germline): MNHNS, SASEGT. The CDR3 extends over 15 amino acids. Trimming cost V 11 bases and J 1 base; bases outside gene matches: 12. The CDR3 DNA reads TGTGCCGGCAAGATGAGCGGGGCGGGCACAGATACGCAGTATTTT. This encodes CAGKMSGAGTDTQYF.

J is TRBJ2-4 and V is TRBV20-1, with 7 bases fitting TRBD2. In germline, CDR1 is DFQATT, CDR2 SNEGSKA (reference sequence). V was clipped by 6 bases and J by 2 bases; unmatched bases: 16. The CDR3 has 17 residues. The CDR3 here is CSANGRESVLTKNIQYF. As DNA, the CDR3 is TGCAGTGCCAACGGGCGGGAGAGCGTTTTAACCAAAAACATTCAGTACTTC.

This clonotype occurred once. This is likely a read error, given that the CDR3 carries no conserved phenylalanine or tryptophan at its end. The chain combines TRBV20-1 with TRBJ1-1; no reliable D call. There are 13 residues in the CDR3. The V end lost 5 bases, the J end lost 4 bases, and 14 bases lay between the germline ends. Germline CDR1 and CDR2: DFQATT and SNEGSKA (reference sequence). The CDR3 DNA follows: TGCAGTGCTTACCGGGGTCCGGGCACTGAAGCTTTCTTA. It is translated as CSAYRGPGTEAFL.

As to this clonotype: A much larger clone differs by one base, so this may be a read error. This chain uses TRBV6-2 or TRBV6-3 with TRBJ2-1, with 8 bases aligning to TRBD2. Germline values: CDR1 MNHEY, CDR2 SVGEGT. The CDR3 is 15 residues long. Here the CDR3 DNA reads TGTGCCAGAAGTTACATCCCTGGGACTAGTAAGGAGCAGTTCTTC. This codes for CARSYIPGTSKEQFF.

The chain couples TRBV4-1 to TRBJ2-7; TRBD1 matches 8 bases. The CDR3 extends over 15 amino acids. Per the germline V gene, CDR1 is MGHRA and CDR2 is YSYEKL. V lost 3 bases, J lost 2 bases, and 6 bases stayed unmatched. CDR3 sequence reads: CASSQGQVIPYEQYF. DNA for the CDR3: TGCGCCAGCAGCCAGGGACAGGTGATTCCCTACGAGCAGTACTTC.

This clonotype was seen a handful of times. This chain connects TRBV28 to TRBJ1-4; no clear D gene. Trimming shortened V by 7 bases and J by 0 bases, and 12 bases separated the two germline ends. CDR1 and CDR2 from the germline V gene are MDHEN and SYDVKM. The CDR3 runs to 15 residues. The chain's CDR3 is CASTFLSATNEKLFF. CDR3 in DNA: TGTGCCAGCACCTTCCTATCTGCAACTAATGAAAAACTGTTTTTT.

CDR3 region: CASSIGPCGDTQYF. DNA of the CDR3: TGTGCCAGCAGCATAGGTCCGTGCGGAGATACGCAGTATTTT. The J gene is TRBJ2-3, the V gene TRBV11-2; D is ambiguous. The ends were cut back, 5 bases at V and 5 bases at J, with 14 bases in the middle. This CDR3 comprises 14 residues. Germline loops: CDR1 SGHAT, CDR2 FQNNGV.

This clonotype came up many times. V and J are TRBV20-1 and TRBJ1-5; 8 bases map to TRBD1. The germline V gene encodes CDR1 DFQATT and CDR2 SNEGSKA (reference sequence). Trimming cost V 3 bases and J 0 bases; bases outside gene matches: 4. The CDR3 covers 15 residues. The CDR3 DNA follows: TGCAGTGCTAGTTGGACAGGGAGTAGCAATCAGCCCCAGCATTTT. It translates to CSASWTGSSNQPQHF.

As regards this clonotype: The germline gene is not matched at one end of the junction; a read error may be the cause. This chain connects TRBV11-2 to TRBJ1-6, with no clear D. The CDR3 is made up of 20 amino acids. Germline V CDR1 and CDR2: SGHAT, FQNNGV. CDR3 region: CASSQHRDRVSTRTNSPIHF. The CDR3 coding sequence is TGTGCCAGCAGCCAGCACCGGGATAGGGTCTCCACTCGTACAAATTCACCCATCCACTTT.

Details on this clonotype: This sequence may be a read error, since a much larger clone differs from it by one base. The gene calls are TRBV5-4 and TRBJ2-4; 10 bases agree with TRBD2. Germline values: CDR1 SGHNT, CDR2 YYREEE (reference sequence). The CDR3 loop spans 15 amino acids. CDR3 nucleotides: TGTGCCAGCAGTAGCGGGAGGTTCGCCAAAAACACTCAGTACTTC. Translating gives CASSSGRFAKNTQYF.

This clonotype was counted once. This clone may be a read error of a much larger clone one base away. The chain combines TRBV4-1 with TRBJ2-7; D may be TRBD2 (6 bases). CDR1 MGHRA and CDR2 YSYEKL come from the germline V gene. V lost 2 bases, J lost 10 bases, and 21 bases lay in between. The length of the CDR3 is 15 residues. This CDR3 reads CASSQKLTGTRQQYF. DNA of the CDR3: TGCGCCAGCAGCCAAAAGCTAACGGGGACTCGCCAACAGTACTTC.

This chain uses TRBV5-4 with TRBJ2-3; D is unresolved. V lost 3 bases to trimming and J lost 6 bases, with 14 bases between them. Germline V lookup: CDR1 SGHNT, CDR2 YYREEE (reference sequence). The CDR3 is made up of 14 amino acids. Here the CDR3 reads CASSSFRQSDTQYF. As DNA, the CDR3 is TGTGCCAGCAGCTCGTTCCGCCAATCGGATACGCAGTATTTT.

Points on this clonotype: At one end the junction does not follow the germline gene, possibly because of a read error. The V gene is TRBV20-1, the J gene TRBJ2-7, with 13 bases fitting TRBD2. The CDR3 spans 17 residues. Germline-derived CDR1 and CDR2 are DFQATT and SNEGSKA (reference sequence). CDR3 loop: CSARGRTSGGVSYEQYF. DNA of the CDR3: TGCAGTGCTAGAGGAAGGACTAGCGGGGGTGTGTCCTATGAGCAGTACTTC.

This clonotype is a singleton in its sample. At one end the junction does not follow the germline gene, possibly because of a read error. This chain uses TRBV20-1 with TRBJ1-1; 7 bases map to TRBD1. The CDR3 is made up of 13 amino acids. The V gene's germline CDR1 is DFQATT and CDR2 SNEGSKA (reference sequence). This chain's CDR3 is CSAESRSTGPASF. CDR3 DNA: TGCAGTGCTGAGTCTCGGTCGACAGGGCCAGCTTCCTTT.

A note on this clonotype: Its ends do not fully match the called genes, so a read error is possible. The rearrangement links TRBV11-2 to TRBJ2-1; D call uncertain. This CDR3 comprises 16 residues. In germline, CDR1 is SGHAT, CDR2 FQNNGV. This chain's CDR3 is CTSSSLGSPLRNEQFF. As DNA, the CDR3 is TGTACCAGCAGCTCTTTGGGTAGTCCTTTGAGGAATGAGCAGTTCTTC.

With regard to this clonotype: Compared with germline, one end of the junction differs, possibly owing to a read error. V is TRBV11-2 and J is TRBJ2-3; D not resolved. There are 13 residues in the CDR3. Per germline, CDR1 SGHAT and CDR2 FQNNGV. The CDR3 reads CASSPRGVDTQYF. CDR3 in DNA: TGTGCCAGCAGTCCCCGCGGCGTAGATACACAGTATTTT.

As concerns this clonotype: One end of the junction fails to match germline, which may point to a read error. The chain combines TRBV7-8 with TRBJ2-1; D unclear. This CDR3 is built from 15 residues. Germline lookup yields CDR1 SGHVS and CDR2 FQNEAQ. CDR3 in amino acids: CAGSFGLSSYNEQFF. CDR3 coding DNA: TGCGCCGGCAGCTTCGGGCTCAGCTCCTACAATGAGCAGTTCTTC.

The J gene is TRBJ2-1, the V gene TRBV7-8, with TRBD2 as a possible D gene (6 bases). V gave up 3 bases and J gave up 7 bases, with 13 bases separating them. This CDR3 is built from 14 residues. CDR1 and CDR2 from the germline V gene are SGHVS and FQNEAQ. CDR3 nucleotide sequence: TGTGCCAGCAGCTTTGGGACTGGATCGAATGAGCAGTTCTTC. Amino acids: CASSFGTGSNEQFF.

In regard to this clonotype: This CDR3 fails to terminate in the conserved phenylalanine or tryptophan, so it likely reflects a read error. The chain combines TRBV11-3 with TRBJ2-5; the match to TRBD1 covers 8 bases. V shed 6 bases, J shed 1 base, and the junction held 7 bases outside the gene matches. The germline gives CDR1 SGHNT, CDR2 YENEEA. The CDR3 runs to 15 residues. The CDR3 sequence is CASSAYRGSQETQYL. The CDR3 DNA reads as TGTGCCAGCAGTGCTTACAGGGGGTCCCAAGAGACCCAGTACTTA.

As for this clonotype: Its ends do not fully match the called genes, so a read error is possible. This sequence joins TRBV11-2 and TRBJ2-1, with TRBD2 as a possible D gene (5 bases). This CDR3 comprises 14 residues. Germline V gene data show CDR1 as SGHAT and CDR2 as FQNNGV. For the CDR3, the DNA is TGTACCAGCAGCGGCCTACGAGGTAGTGGTGAGCTGTTCTTC. This sequence encodes CTSSGLRGSGELFF.

Comment on this clonotype: At one end, the junction sequence differs from germline, possibly due to a read error. The gene calls are TRBV29-1 and TRBJ2-1; 8 bases line up with TRBD1. The germline V gene has CDR1 SQVTM and CDR2 ANQGSEA. This CDR3 is 11 amino acids long. This chain's CDR3 is CSGDRGGELFF. The CDR3 coding sequence is TGCAGCGGTGACAGGGGAGGTGAGCTGTTCTTC.